The text below deals with one T cell receptor (beta chain). The antigen is undetermined. These data originate in a study of Ad26.COV2.S vaccination and SARS-CoV-2 variants. For the study at large: Once, or twice with 56 days between doses, Ad26.COV2.S was given intramuscularly. Regarding the study as a whole: People who got the vaccine or the placebo had similar non-spike TCR breadth. Analyses that measured TCR breadth and depth may have underestimated total T cell responses.

Documented treatment: around 19 received Ad26.COV2.S at low or high dose, single or two shots; 5 received placebo; per-sample allocation not given. Specimen acquisition occurred on day 63 following the initial vaccine or placebo injection. Donation was by an adult aged 18-55 years who was in Boston. Using immunoSEQ multiplex PCR, the repertoire was profiled, and TCRdb retains in-frame clones only, with some absent. The table shows about 410,000 clones, with approximately 92% occurring only once. Germline CDR1 reads LGHDT; CDR2 reads YNNKEL (reference sequence). Losses at the gene ends were 1 base for V and 3 bases for J; bases not matched to a gene: 5. The CDR3 consists of 15 residues.

The chain recombines TRBV3-1 (or the pseudogene TRBV3-2) with TRBJ1-2; 7 positions agree with TRBD1. The sample consisted of peripheral blood, taken in a trial of Ad26.COV2.S vaccine versus placebo. The receptor was isolated from a person aged 18-60 years who received the Ad26.COV2.S COVID-19 vaccine or a placebo. CDR3 coding DNA: TGTGCCAGCAGCCAAGTGAGGCAGGGGGACTATGGCTACACCTTC. This gives the protein CASSQVRQGDYGYTF.